Given below is one T cell receptor (beta chain) in context. The CDR3 extends over 8 amino acids. Germline CDR1 is SGHTS and CDR2 is YDEGEE. Trimming removed 7 bases from V and 10 bases from J, with 3 bases in between. This sample is drawn from a study of T cell changes during pregnancy in multiple sclerosis. TCRdb's copy holds only in-frame clones and misses some; the assay was immunoSEQ multiplex PCR. The sample holds 33,000 or so clones, about nine tenths seen once. The sample was CD8+ T cells from peripheral blood mononuclear cells, taken in the second trimester of pregnancy. This TCR was recovered from a female donor in good health, enrolled as a control in a pregnancy study. The chain employs TRBV5-8 and TRBJ1-5; D not certain. The CDR3 loop is CASQPQHF. The CDR3 region has the DNA TGTGCCAGCCAACCCCAGCATTTT.